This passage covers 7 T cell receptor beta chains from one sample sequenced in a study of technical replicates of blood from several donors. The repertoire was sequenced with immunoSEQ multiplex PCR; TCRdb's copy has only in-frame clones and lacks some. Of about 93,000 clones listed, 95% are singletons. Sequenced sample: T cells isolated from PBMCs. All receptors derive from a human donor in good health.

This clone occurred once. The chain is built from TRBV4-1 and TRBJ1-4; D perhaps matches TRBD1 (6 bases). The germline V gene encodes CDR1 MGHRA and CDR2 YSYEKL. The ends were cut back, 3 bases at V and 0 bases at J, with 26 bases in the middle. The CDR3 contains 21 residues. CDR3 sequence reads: CASSHPPPGQSIVATNEKLFF. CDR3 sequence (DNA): TGCGCCAGCAGCCACCCTCCCCCCGGACAGAGCATTGTTGCAACTAATGAAAAACTGTTTTTT.

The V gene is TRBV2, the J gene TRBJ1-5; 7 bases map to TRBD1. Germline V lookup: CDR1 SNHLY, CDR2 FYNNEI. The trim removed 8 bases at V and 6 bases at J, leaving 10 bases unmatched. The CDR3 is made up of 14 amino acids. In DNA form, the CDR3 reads TGTGCCAGCCATGATTTGACAGGGTCTCAGCCCCAGCATTTT. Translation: CASHDLTGSQPQHF.

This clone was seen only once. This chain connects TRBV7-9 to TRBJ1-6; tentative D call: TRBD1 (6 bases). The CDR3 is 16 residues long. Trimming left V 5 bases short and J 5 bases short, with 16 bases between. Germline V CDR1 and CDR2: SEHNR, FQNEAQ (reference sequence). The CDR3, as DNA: TGTGCCAGCAGCCCCCGGGGGGGGCTACATAATTCACCCCTCCACTTT. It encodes CASSPRGGLHNSPLHF.

CDR3 in amino acids: CASSQRAGWTSDTQYF. The CDR3 DNA reads TGTGCCAGCAGCCAACGGGCCGGGTGGACATCAGATACGCAGTATTTT. This chain connects TRBV11-2 to TRBJ2-3; a possible D gene is TRBD1 (5 bases). Germline values: CDR1 SGHAT, CDR2 FQNNGV. V gave up 5 bases and J gave up 4 bases, with 19 bases separating them. This CDR3 region has 16 residues.

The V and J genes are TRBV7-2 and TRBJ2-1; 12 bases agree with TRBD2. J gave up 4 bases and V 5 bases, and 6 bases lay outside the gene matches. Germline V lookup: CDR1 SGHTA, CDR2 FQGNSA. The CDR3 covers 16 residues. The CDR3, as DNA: TGTGCCAGCAGCCTAAGACTAGCGGGAGTTTACAATGAGCAGTTCTTC. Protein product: CASSLRLAGVYNEQFF. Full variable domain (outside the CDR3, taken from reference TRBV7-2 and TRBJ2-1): GAGVSQSPSNKVTEKGKDVELRCDPISGHTALYWYRQSLGQGLEFLIYFQGNSAPDKSGLPSDRFSAERTGGSVSTLTIQRTQQEDSAVYLCASSLRLAGVYNEQFFGPGTRLTVL.

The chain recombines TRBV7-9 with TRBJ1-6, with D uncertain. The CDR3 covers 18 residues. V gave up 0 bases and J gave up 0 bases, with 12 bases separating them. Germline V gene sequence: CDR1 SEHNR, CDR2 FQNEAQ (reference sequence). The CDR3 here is CASSLATDRSSYNSPLHF. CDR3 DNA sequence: TGTGCCAGCAGCTTAGCGACCGACCGGAGCTCCTATAATTCACCCCTCCACTTT.

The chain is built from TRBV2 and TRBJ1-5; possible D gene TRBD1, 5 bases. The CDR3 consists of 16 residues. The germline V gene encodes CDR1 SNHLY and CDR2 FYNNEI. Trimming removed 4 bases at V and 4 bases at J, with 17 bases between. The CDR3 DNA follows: TGTGCCAGCAGTGTTGGCCCAGGGAGGGATAATCAGCCCCAGCATTTT. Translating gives CASSVGPGRDNQPQHF.